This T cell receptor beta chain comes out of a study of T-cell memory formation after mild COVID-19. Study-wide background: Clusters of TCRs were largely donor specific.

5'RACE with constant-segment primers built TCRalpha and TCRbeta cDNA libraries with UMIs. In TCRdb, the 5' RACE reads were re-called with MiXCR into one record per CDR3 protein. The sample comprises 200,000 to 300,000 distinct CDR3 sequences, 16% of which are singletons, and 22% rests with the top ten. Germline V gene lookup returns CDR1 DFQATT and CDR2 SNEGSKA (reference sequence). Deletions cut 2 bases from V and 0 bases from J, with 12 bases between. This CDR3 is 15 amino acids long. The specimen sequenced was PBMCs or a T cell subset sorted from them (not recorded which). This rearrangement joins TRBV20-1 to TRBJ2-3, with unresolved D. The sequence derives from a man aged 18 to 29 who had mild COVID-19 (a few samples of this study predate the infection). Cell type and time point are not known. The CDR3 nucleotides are TGCAGTGCTAGAATGGCCGTAACTAGCACAGATACGCAGTATTTT. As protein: CSARMAVTSTDTQYF.